This record concerns one T cell receptor (beta chain) sequence. In the authors' workflow: How many nucleated cells were present was estimated from reference gene primer amplification. Data came from immunoSEQ multiplex PCR; TCRdb stores just in-frame clones and leaves some out. That table gives V, J and clone size, and the DNA gave D and trimming. The sample comprises about 230,000 clones, more than 75% of which are singletons, and over 0.95% rests with the top ten. Germline assignment: CDR1 SGHKS and CDR2 YYEKEE (reference sequence). The V gene end was trimmed by 7 bases and the J gene end by 4 bases; junction bases not matched to a gene: 11. The CDR3 length is 15 residues. The sample is drawn from a study of blood T cell repertoires in COVID-19. Study details: Some COVID-19 samples were acute and others convalescent; all came from the United States, Italy and Spain. Sample material is recorded as cDNA or gDNA derived from T cells, B-cell-depleted T cells, or PBMCs.

The sample comprised peripheral blood. The sequence was collected from a middle-aged man with acute or convalescent COVID-19. The chain uses TRBV5-5 and TRBJ1-5; 7 positions match TRBD1. As DNA, the CDR3 is TGTGCCAGCCGTAGACAGGGCTCGGAAAATCAGCCCCAGCATTTT. It specifies CASRRQGSENQPQHF.